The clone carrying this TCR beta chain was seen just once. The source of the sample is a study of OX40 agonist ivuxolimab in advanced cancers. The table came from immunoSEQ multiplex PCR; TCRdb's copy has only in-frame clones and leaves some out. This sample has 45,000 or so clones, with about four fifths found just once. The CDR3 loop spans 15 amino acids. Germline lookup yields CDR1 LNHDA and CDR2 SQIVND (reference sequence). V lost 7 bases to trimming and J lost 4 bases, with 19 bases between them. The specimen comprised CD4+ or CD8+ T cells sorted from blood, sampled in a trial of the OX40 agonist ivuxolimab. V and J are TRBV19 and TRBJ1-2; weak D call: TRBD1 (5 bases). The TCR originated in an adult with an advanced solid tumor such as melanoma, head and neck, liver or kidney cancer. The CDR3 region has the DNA TGTGCCAGTATCCTCAGGCGGGGGATAGGCTATGGCTACACCTTC. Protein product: CASILRRGIGYGYTF.